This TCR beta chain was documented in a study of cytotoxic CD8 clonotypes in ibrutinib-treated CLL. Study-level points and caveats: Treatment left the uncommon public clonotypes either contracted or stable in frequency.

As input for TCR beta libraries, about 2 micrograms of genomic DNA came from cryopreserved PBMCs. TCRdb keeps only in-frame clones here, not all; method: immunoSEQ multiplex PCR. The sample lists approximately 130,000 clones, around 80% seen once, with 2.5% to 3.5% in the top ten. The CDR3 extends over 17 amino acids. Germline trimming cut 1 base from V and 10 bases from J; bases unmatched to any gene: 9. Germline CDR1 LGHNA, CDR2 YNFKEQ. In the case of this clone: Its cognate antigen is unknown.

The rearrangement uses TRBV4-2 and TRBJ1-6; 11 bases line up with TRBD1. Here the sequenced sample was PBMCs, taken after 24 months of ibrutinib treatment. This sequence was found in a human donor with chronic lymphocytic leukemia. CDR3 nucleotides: TGTGCCAGCAGCCAAGGAACCATGGGACAGGGGGAATCACCCCTCCACTTT. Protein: CASSQGTMGQGESPLHF.